The T cell receptor beta chain under discussion was sequenced for a study of cytomegalovirus exposure and HLA in healthy donors. 60 Vbeta and 13 Jbeta primers were used in PCR. Repertoires were generated with immunoSEQ multiplex PCR, while TCRdb's copy carries only in-frame clones and drops some. The table for this sample gives about 130,000 clones. CDR3 size: 16 residues. The germline V and J ends were trimmed by 6 bases and 3 bases, with 18 bases remaining between them. CDR1 and CDR2 (germline): MDHEN, SYDVKM. The chain couples TRBV28 to TRBJ1-5, with D unresolved. This clonotype was obtained from a woman between 40 and 55 years old in good health and CMV-seropositive. Sequenced material: PBMCs. CDR3 amino acids: CASSTIGGSTNQPQHF. DNA for the CDR3: TGTGCCAGCAGCACGATAGGAGGATCTACCAATCAGCCCCAGCATTTT.